Below are 29 T cell receptor beta chains sequenced from a single sample in a study of blood T cell repertoires in COVID-19. TCRdb keeps only in-frame clones here, not all; method: immunoSEQ multiplex PCR. The sample comprises 200,000 to 300,000 clones, roughly 83% of which are singletons, and approximately 6% rests with the top ten. Sequencing was carried out using peripheral blood. The receptors shown here come from a woman older than 75 with COVID-19, enrolled during active disease.

This rearrangement joins TRBV28 to TRBJ2-2; 7 nucleotides agree with TRBD1. Per germline, CDR1 MDHEN and CDR2 SYDVKM. The CDR3 is made up of 16 amino acids. V was clipped by 5 bases and J by 6 bases; unmatched bases: 12. The CDR3 DNA sequence: TGTGCCAGCAGTCCAGGGGGACAGTATGGAGCCGGGGAGCTGTTTTTT. Translated, it gives CASSPGGQYGAGELFF.

The chain has TRBV11-2 and TRBJ1-3, with 10 bases aligning to TRBD1. CDR3 length equals 17 residues. With 1 base clipped from V and 3 bases from J, the junction kept 6 bases outside the gene matches. Germline CDR1 and CDR2: SGHAT and FQNNGV. Written as DNA, the CDR3 is TGTGCCAGCAGCTTAGCGGGACAGGGGAGTTATGGAAACACCATATATTTT. Protein product: CASSLAGQGSYGNTIYF.

V and J are TRBV10-3 and TRBJ1-1, with 7 bases lining up with TRBD1. The CDR3 runs 14 residues. J gave up 6 bases and V 5 bases, and 9 bases lay outside the gene matches. Germline loops: CDR1 ENHRY, CDR2 SYGVKD. Here the CDR3 reads CAISPGQLGPEAFF. Here the CDR3 DNA reads TGTGCCATCAGTCCGGGACAGCTGGGACCTGAAGCTTTCTTT.

The V gene is TRBV6-4, the J gene TRBJ2-7; tentative D call: TRBD2 (5 bases). The CDR3 runs to 17 residues. CDR1 and CDR2 from the germline V gene are MRHNA and SNTAGT. With 0 bases removed from V and 2 bases from J, the gap between germline ends came to 17 bases. The CDR3 nucleotides read TGTGCCAGCAGTGACTCAGGAGGACTCCGGCGTCCCTACGAGCAGTACGTC. Its translation: CASSDSGGLRRPYEQYV.

Comments on this clone: Other DNA sequences from this sample encode an identical CDR3 as well. The CDR3 here is CASRRDRDQPQHF. The CDR3 DNA sequence: TGTGCCAGCAGACGGGACAGGGATCAGCCCCAGCATTTT. The chain links TRBV28 to TRBJ1-5; 9 bases are a match to TRBD1. Looked up from germline, CDR1 is MDHEN and CDR2 is SYDVKM. J lost 5 bases, V lost 6 bases, and 2 bases had no gene match. The CDR3 runs 13 residues.

This sequence joins TRBV19 and TRBJ2-2, with D possibly matching TRBD1 (5 bases). The CDR3 is 17 residues long. Looked up from germline, CDR1 is LNHDA and CDR2 is SQIVND (reference sequence). Trimming removed 6 bases at V and 0 bases at J, with 17 bases between. CDR3 sequence reads: CASRDVGLTANTGELFF. The CDR3 DNA sequence: TGTGCCAGTAGGGATGTGGGGCTGACCGCGAACACCGGGGAGCTGTTTTTT.

The rearrangement uses TRBV5-1 and TRBJ2-7; D is uncertain. CDR1 SGHRS and CDR2 YFSETQ come from the germline V gene. V was pared by 4 bases and J by 6 bases, with 11 bases between. CDR3 length equals 12 residues. CDR3 bases: TGCGCCAGCAGCCTATTACCCCCCGAGCAGTACTTC. Residues: CASSLLPPEQYF. The entire variable domain, with the rest obtained from reference TRBV5-1 and TRBJ2-7, is as follows: KAGVTQTPRYLIKTRGQQVTLSCSPISGHRSVSWYQQTPGQGLQFLFEYFSETQRNKGNFPGRFSGRQFSNSRSEMNVSTLELGDSALYLCASSLLPPEQYFGPGTRLTVT.

The V call is TRBV5-8, the J call TRBJ2-7; a weak D match, TRBD1 (7 bases). Germline V gives CDR1 SGHTS, CDR2 YDEGEE. The CDR3 is 16 amino acids. V was shortened by 0 bases and J by 5 bases, with 18 bases between the two germline ends. The CDR3 coding sequence is TGTGCCAGCAGCTTGGTCGGCAGGGGGGCACGCCACGAGCAGTACTTC. Translated, it gives CASSLVGRGARHEQYF.

As DNA, the CDR3 is TGCGCCAGCAGCCAAGTCGGGATCAAGGGGTCAGGGGCACGGGAAAAACTGTTTTTT. This translates into CASSQVGIKGSGAREKLFF. This rearrangement joins TRBV4-1 to TRBJ1-4; tentatively, D is TRBD1 (6 bases). This CDR3 region has 19 residues. In germline, CDR1 is MGHRA, CDR2 YSYEKL. The V gene lost 1 base and the J gene lost 8 bases, with 26 bases spanning the gap.

This clone was seen only a few times. V and J are TRBV7-2 and TRBJ2-5, with a weak D call TRBD1 (5 bases). The germline gives CDR1 SGHTA, CDR2 FQGNSA. The V end was cut by 5 bases, the J end by 3 bases, with 13 bases between. The CDR3 length is 14 residues. CDR3 in amino acids: CASSPRPREETQYF. CDR3 in DNA: TGTGCCAGCAGCCCACGGCCCAGGGAAGAGACCCAGTACTTC.

This clone has a handful of counts. V gene TRBV10-3 combines with J gene TRBJ2-7; 7 bases are shared with TRBD1. The CDR3 runs to 14 residues. The V and J ends lost 4 bases and 0 bases, in that order; junction bases with no gene match: 3. Germline assignment: CDR1 ENHRY and CDR2 SYGVKD. CDR3 DNA: TGTGCCATCAGTGTACAGGGGAGCTCCTACGAGCAGTACTTC. It is translated as CAISVQGSSYEQYF.

This chain uses TRBV18 with TRBJ1-6, with D tentatively TRBD1 (5 bases). CDR1 is KGHSH, CDR2 LQKENI, per germline. With 2 bases removed from V and 7 bases from J, the gap between germline ends came to 12 bases. The CDR3 is 15 residues long. CDR3 sequence reads: CASSPAGPRNSPLHF. In nucleotides, the CDR3 is TGTGCCAGCTCACCAGCGGGGCCTCGAAATTCACCCCTCCACTTT.

The chain joins TRBV11-2 to TRBJ1-1; TRBD1 is a possible D gene (6 bases). The CDR3 has 13 residues. The V gene lost 1 base and the J gene lost 7 bases, with 10 bases spanning the gap. Germline-derived CDR1 and CDR2 are SGHAT and FQNNGV. CDR3 protein: CASSLGSRGEAFF. The CDR3 nucleotides are TGTGCCAGCAGCTTAGGTAGCAGGGGTGAAGCTTTCTTT.

The rearrangement joins TRBV19 to TRBJ1-2; TRBD1 aligns across 8 bases. The J segment lost 3 bases and the V segment lost 3 bases, leaving 9 bases of the junction unmatched. Germline V CDR1 and CDR2: LNHDA, SQIVND (reference sequence). The CDR3 contains 16 residues. CDR3 nucleotide sequence: TGTGCCAGTAGTATCGCCAGGGGGCAGTTATACTATGGCTACACCTTC. This codes for CASSIARGQLYYGYTF.

The rearrangement uses TRBV6-5 and TRBJ2-1, with 8 bases matching TRBD2. Germline V gene lookup returns CDR1 MNHEY and CDR2 SVGAGI. With 4 bases clipped from V and 8 bases from J, the junction kept 7 bases outside the gene matches. There are 14 residues in the CDR3. The chain's CDR3 is CASSLGGGTYEQFF. CDR3 DNA: TGTGCCAGCAGTTTGGGCGGGGGGACGTATGAGCAGTTCTTC.

V gene TRBV7-8 combines with J gene TRBJ2-7; D is unresolved. There are 14 residues in the CDR3. Per the germline V gene, CDR1 is SGHVS and CDR2 is FQNEAQ. The V gene lost 1 base and the J gene lost 3 bases, with 10 bases spanning the gap. CDR3 in amino acids: CASSLVPPGYEQYF. CDR3 nucleotides: TGTGCCAGCAGCTTAGTGCCCCCCGGCTACGAGCAGTACTTC.

The chain combines TRBV5-1 with TRBJ2-5, with TRBD1 identical over 11 bases. The V and J ends lost 0 bases and 5 bases, in that order; junction bases with no gene match: 3. Per the germline V gene, CDR1 is SGHRS and CDR2 is YFSETQ. The CDR3 length is 15 residues. CDR3: CASSLGTGGFETQYF. CDR3 sequence (DNA): TGCGCCAGCAGCTTGGGGACAGGGGGCTTCGAGACCCAGTACTTC.

The table lists this clone with a count of one. This chain uses TRBV29-1 with TRBJ1-2; 11 positions agree with TRBD1. This CDR3 has 13 amino acids. V was pared by 6 bases and J by 5 bases, with 5 bases of the junction left unmatched. Germline-derived CDR1 and CDR2 are SQVTM and ANQGSEA. For the CDR3, the DNA is TGCAGCGTAGGGACAGGGGGGATTTATGGCTACACCTTC. As protein: CSVGTGGIYGYTF.

This sequence joins TRBV14 and TRBJ1-2; D perhaps matches TRBD1 (5 bases). The CDR3 covers 13 residues. Germline lookup yields CDR1 SGHDN and CDR2 FVKESK. Trimming stripped 1 base from V and 6 bases from J, with 9 bases between. CDR3 amino acids: CASSQVRTNGYTF. For the CDR3, the DNA is TGTGCCAGCAGCCAAGTAAGGACAAATGGCTACACCTTC.

This clone is a singleton in its sample. The gene calls are TRBV18 and TRBJ1-5; D not resolved. The CDR3 is 15 amino acids. Germline CDR1 and CDR2: KGHSH and LQKENI. V was shortened by 3 bases and J by 2 bases, with 11 bases between the two germline ends. The CDR3 DNA reads as TGTGCCAGCTCACCGGGTCGCGAGGGCAATCAGCCCCAGCATTTT. It specifies CASSPGREGNQPQHF.

The chain uses TRBV3-1 (or the pseudogene TRBV3-2) and TRBJ1-2, with a tentative D call TRBD1 (6 bases). The CDR3 has 12 amino acids. V was clipped by 3 bases and J by 8 bases, with 10 bases between them. The germline V gene encodes CDR1 LGHDT and CDR2 YNNKEL (reference sequence). The CDR3 reads CASSQSQGGYTF. In nucleotides, the CDR3 is TGTGCCAGCAGCCAGTCTCAGGGGGGCTACACCTTC.

This chain links TRBV2 with TRBJ2-2, with 9 bases matching TRBD1. J lost 7 bases, V lost 4 bases, and 1 base had no gene match. Germline V lookup: CDR1 SNHLY, CDR2 FYNNEI. The CDR3 has 13 residues. This chain's CDR3 is CASSGQGVGELFF. The CDR3 DNA reads TGTGCCAGCAGTGGACAGGGGGTCGGGGAGCTGTTTTTT.

The chain uses TRBV19 and TRBJ2-2, with a tentative D call TRBD2 (6 bases). Germline V gene data show CDR1 as LNHDA and CDR2 as SQIVND (reference sequence). Trimming removed 1 base from V and 5 bases from J, with 11 bases in between. CDR3 length: 15 amino acids. In DNA form, the CDR3 reads TGTGCCAGTAGTATAGCGGGGGAAGGGACCGGGGAGCTGTTTTTT. Its translation is CASSIAGEGTGELFF.

The chain joins TRBV30 to TRBJ1-1; no clear D gene. CDR3 size: 12 residues. The germline V gene has CDR1 GTSNPN and CDR2 SVGIG (reference sequence). V dropped 4 bases and J dropped 1 base, with 7 bases sitting between them. CDR3 amino acids: CAWTPGNTEAFF. The CDR3 bases are TGTGCCTGGACCCCCGGGAACACTGAAGCTTTCTTT.

Concerning this clone itself: Different DNA sequences within this sample yield the same CDR3. V and J are TRBV19 and TRBJ1-1; weak D call: TRBD1 (6 bases). Germline V gives CDR1 LNHDA, CDR2 SQIVND (reference sequence). The CDR3 spans 14 residues. Trimming left V 4 bases short and J 1 base short, with 10 bases between. The CDR3 DNA reads as TGTGCCAGTAGTACACTACAGGGGAACACTGAAGCTTTCTTT. Translating it yields CASSTLQGNTEAFF.

J is TRBJ1-1 and V is TRBV12-3 or TRBV12-4, with TRBD1 matching over 9 bases. This CDR3 contains 12 residues. V dropped 6 bases and J dropped 10; count of bases not matched to a gene: 6. CDR3 nucleotides: TGTGCCAGCAGCGGACAGGGGTATGGAGCTTTCTTT. Translating gives CASSGQGYGAFF.

The chain links TRBV13 to TRBJ1-3; 8 nucleotides line up with TRBD1. The CDR3 loop spans 16 amino acids. Trimming took 7 bases from V and 5 from J; bases not matched to a gene: 13. In germline, CDR1 is PRHDT, CDR2 FYEKMQ (reference sequence). The CDR3 nucleotides are TGTGCCAGCACCCCTACAACAGGGGGTAGTAGAAACACCATATATTTT. It specifies CASTPTTGGSRNTIYF.

This sequence joins TRBV20-1 and TRBJ2-3, with TRBD2 identical over 8 bases. The germline V gene has CDR1 DFQATT and CDR2 SNEGSKA (reference sequence). The CDR3 sequence is 15 residues long. Losses at the gene ends were 3 bases for V and 3 bases for J; bases not matched to a gene: 8. CDR3 protein: CSASAGGKRTDTQYF. CDR3 nucleotide sequence: TGCAGTGCTAGTGCGGGGGGCAAGAGGACAGATACGCAGTATTTT.

The chain carries TRBV6-1 and TRBJ1-2, with a weak D call TRBD1 (5 bases). Germline loops: CDR1 MNHNS, CDR2 SASEGT. The CDR3 covers 14 residues. V was cut by 2 bases and J by 5 bases, with 12 bases left in between. This CDR3 is CASSEFSGRYGYTF. The CDR3 coding sequence is TGTGCCAGCAGTGAATTTTCAGGGAGGTATGGCTACACCTTC.